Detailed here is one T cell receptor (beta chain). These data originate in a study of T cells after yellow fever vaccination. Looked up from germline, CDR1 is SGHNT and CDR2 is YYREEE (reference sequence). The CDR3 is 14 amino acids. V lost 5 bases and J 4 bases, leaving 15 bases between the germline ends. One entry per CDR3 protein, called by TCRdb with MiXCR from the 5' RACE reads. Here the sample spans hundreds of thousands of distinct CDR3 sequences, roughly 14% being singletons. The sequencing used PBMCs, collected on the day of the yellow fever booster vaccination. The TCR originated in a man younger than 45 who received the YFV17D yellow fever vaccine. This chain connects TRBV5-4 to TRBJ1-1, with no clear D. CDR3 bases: TGTGCCAGCAGACTGCACGGAGGATCCACTGAAGCTTTCTTT. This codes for CASRLHGGSTEAFF.